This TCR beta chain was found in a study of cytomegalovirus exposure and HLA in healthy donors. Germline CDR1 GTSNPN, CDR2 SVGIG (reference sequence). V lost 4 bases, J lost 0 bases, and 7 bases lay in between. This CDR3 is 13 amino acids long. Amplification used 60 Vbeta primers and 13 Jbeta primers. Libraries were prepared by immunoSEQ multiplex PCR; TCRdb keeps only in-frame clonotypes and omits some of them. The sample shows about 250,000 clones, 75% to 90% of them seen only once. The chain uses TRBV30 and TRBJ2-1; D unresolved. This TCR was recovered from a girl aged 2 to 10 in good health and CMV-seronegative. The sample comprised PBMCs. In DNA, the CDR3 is TGTGCCTGGAACCCGAGCTCCTACAATGAGCAGTTCTTC. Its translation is CAWNPSSYNEQFF. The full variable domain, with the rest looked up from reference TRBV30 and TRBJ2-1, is SQTIHQWPATLVQPVGSPLSLECTVEGTSNPNLYWYRQAAGRGLQLLFYSVGIGQISSEVPQNLSASRPQDRQFILSSKKLLLSDSGFYLCAWNPSSYNEQFFGPGTRLTVL.